This TCR beta chain appears in the sequencing data of a study of cytomegalovirus exposure and HLA in healthy donors. Researchers ran the PCR with 60 Vbeta and 13 Jbeta primers. Data came from immunoSEQ multiplex PCR; TCRdb stores just in-frame clones and leaves some out. Of 150,000 to 200,000 clones in the sample, about three quarters were seen once. Germline assignment: CDR1 MNHEY and CDR2 SMNVEV (reference sequence). Unmatched junction bases numbered 13, after V lost 6 bases and J lost 4 bases. The CDR3 runs to 16 residues. Study results and caveats: Later examination showed HLA-associated TCR beta chains had greater clonal expansion than equally common others.

This clone showed up just a few times. Its antigen is undetermined. The V gene is TRBV27, the J gene TRBJ2-7; TRBD1 matches 9 bases. The receptor's source is a girl aged 10 to 17 in good health and CMV-seronegative. Material: PBMCs. DNA for the CDR3: TGTGCCAGCAGCCAGACTCCCGGGACAGGGATGTACGAGCAGTACTTC. This translates into CASSQTPGTGMYEQYF.